Listed below are T cell receptor beta chains from one sample, sequenced in a study of a mutant IDH1 vaccine in newly diagnosed glioma. TCRdb keeps only in-frame clones here, not all; method: immunoSEQ multiplex PCR. The table lists fewer than 95,000 clones, 75% to 90% of them singletons. No antigen has been identified for these receptors. The specimen was PBMCs, collected from a glioma patient whose treatment included an IDH1 peptide vaccine. The receptors here all came from a man between 40 and 49 years old with glioma. The CDR3 runs from the conserved cysteine through the conserved F or W. The order of the fields is J gene, clone size, V gene, D gene, CDR3 protein, CDR3 DNA. D genes are given only for firm matches. Expanded clones get a size class; other rows say once, few or many, or leave the size out.

J: TRBJ2-3
size: NA
V: TRBV11-2
D: TRBD1
CDR3: CASRGRDRDTQYF
DNA: TGTGCCAGCAGGGGACGGGACAGGGATACGCAGTATTTT

J: TRBJ1-2
size: NA
V: TRBV6-1
D: NA
CDR3: CASRRDPMDGYTF
DNA: TGTGCCAGCCGCCGGGACCCTATGGATGGCTACACCTTC

J: TRBJ2-7
size: NA
V: TRBV10-3
D: TRBD2
CDR3: CAISGLAGSYEQYF
DNA: TGTGCCATCAGTGGACTAGCGGGATCCTACGAGCAGTACTTC

J: TRBJ2-7
size: once
V: TRBV19
D: TRBD2
CDR3: CASSILPAGGYEQYF
DNA: TGTGCCAGTAGTATCCTCCCAGCGGGAGGGTACGAGCAGTACTTC

J: TRBJ1-2
size: few
V: TRBV15
D: NA
CDR3: CATSREYSKDGYTF
DNA: TGTGCCACCAGCAGAGAGTACAGCAAGGATGGCTACACCTTC

J: TRBJ2-5
size: NA
V: TRBV2
D: TRBD1
CDR3: CASSARGTGIETQYF
DNA: TGTGCCAGCAGTGCCCGAGGGACAGGGATAGAGACCCAGTACTTC

J: TRBJ1-5
size: few
V: TRBV7-9
D: NA
CDR3: CASSLGRQGIQQPQHF
DNA: TGTGCCAGCAGCTTAGGTAGGCAGGGAATTCAACAGCCCCAGCATTTT

J: TRBJ2-3
size: NA
V: TRBV11-3
D: TRBD1
CDR3: CASSTGTGGDTQYF
DNA: TGTGCCAGCAGCACCGGGACAGGTGGGGATACGCAGTATTTT

J: TRBJ2-3
size: NA
V: TRBV5-1
D: NA
CDR3: CASSPAARNGYTDTQYF
DNA: TGCGCCAGCAGCCCCGCAGCCAGAAACGGTTACACAGATACGCAGTATTTT

J: TRBJ1-2
size: NA
V: TRBV4-3
D: NA
CDR3: CASSQGPGEGYTF
DNA: TGCGCCAGCAGCCAAGGGCCAGGGGAGGGCTACACCTTC

J: TRBJ2-3
size: NA
V: TRBV7-8
D: NA
CDR3: CASSARDTDTQYF
DNA: TGTGCCAGCAGCGCGAGAGACACAGATACGCAGTATTTT

J: TRBJ2-3
size: NA
V: TRBV9
D: NA
CDR3: CASSVFSRADPDTQYF
DNA: TGTGCCAGCAGCGTGTTTTCGCGGGCCGACCCAGATACGCAGTATTTT